The 27 T cell receptor beta chains listed next were all sequenced from one sample in a study of PD-L1 blockade in urothelial cancer (dated by TCRdb to the late 2010s). Library method: the immunoSEQ multiplex PCR assay. Entries here come from immuneACCESS through TCRdb and include only in-frame sequences with V and J called. Some clones fail to appear in such tables; in the studies checked, an unresolved V gene covers under half of the shortfall, and the cause of the remainder is unknown. Within this sample are about 70,000 clones, with roughly 80% of them counted one time only. Clones ranked in the top ten supply 4% to 6% of the sample. The specimen was PBMCs, collected around atezolizumab (anti-PD-L1) treatment. Every receptor here comes from an older man with urothelial cancer.

CDR3 region: CASSWNQGAGTEAFF. CDR3 nucleotide sequence: TGTGCCAGCAGTTGGAACCAGGGGGCCGGGACTGAAGCTTTCTTT. The gene calls are TRBV28 and TRBJ1-1; the match to TRBD1 covers 8 bases. Looked up from germline, CDR1 is MDHEN and CDR2 is SYDVKM. Losses at the gene ends were 4 bases for V and 5 bases for J; bases not matched to a gene: 9. This CDR3 spans 15 amino acids.

The V gene is TRBV10-3, the J gene TRBJ2-7; 7 bases map to TRBD1. J gave up 5 bases and V 6 bases, and 10 bases lay outside the gene matches. The CDR3 length is 14 residues. Germline-derived CDR1 and CDR2 are ENHRY and SYGVKD. CDR3 nucleotide sequence: TGTGCCATCAGAAATACAGGGGAATGGGACGAGCAGTACTTC. This encodes CAIRNTGEWDEQYF.

This clone was observed a few times. The chain carries TRBV5-1 and TRBJ2-7; 7 nucleotides match TRBD1. The CDR3 sequence is 14 residues long. Losses at the gene ends were 3 bases for V and 2 bases for J; bases not matched to a gene: 5. Germline CDR1 SGHRS, CDR2 YFSETQ. The CDR3 sequence: CASSSGTVTYEQYF. CDR3 sequence (DNA): TGCGCCAGCAGCTCAGGGACAGTCACCTACGAGCAGTACTTC.

The chain has TRBV10-1 and TRBJ2-7; 10 bases fit TRBD2. Unmatched junction bases numbered 7, after V lost 3 bases and J lost 5 bases. The CDR3 has 15 residues. CDR1 is WNHNN, CDR2 SYGVQD, per germline (reference sequence). The CDR3 DNA follows: TGCGCCAGCAGTGATAGGGCTAGCGGGAGCAACGAGCAGTACTTC. Amino acids: CASSDRASGSNEQYF.

As for this clone: One end of the junction fails to match germline, which may point to a read error. The chain joins TRBV6-4 to TRBJ2-1; 14 nucleotides align to TRBD2. The CDR3 has 13 residues. CDR1 and CDR2 from the germline V gene are MRHNA and SNTAGT. The CDR3 DNA reads as TGTGCCAGCAGTGAGGGACTAGCGGGGGCCAAGCTCTTC. Translated: CASSEGLAGAKLF.

The gene calls are TRBV7-2 and TRBJ2-5; 7 bases are shared with TRBD2. The CDR3 covers 16 residues. J gave up 5 bases and V 5 bases, and 14 bases lay outside the gene matches. Germline CDR1 SGHTA, CDR2 FQGNSA. CDR3: CASSPKRGPSRETQYF. Here the CDR3 DNA reads TGTGCCAGCAGCCCCAAGCGGGGTCCCTCAAGGGAGACCCAGTACTTC.

J is TRBJ2-3 and V is TRBV2, with TRBD2 identical over 16 bases. CDR1 is SNHLY, CDR2 FYNNEI, per germline. Losses at the gene ends were 6 bases for V and 1 base for J; bases not matched to a gene: 4. The CDR3 runs 17 residues. The CDR3 DNA sequence: TGTGCCAGCAGAGGGGGGACTAGCGGGAGGGGCACAGATACGCAGTATTTT. It codes for CASRGGTSGRGTDTQYF. The whole variable domain, remainder taken from reference TRBV2 and TRBJ2-3, is EPEVTQTPSHQVTQMGQEVILRCVPISNHLYFYWYRQILGQKVEFLVSFYNNEISEKSEIFDDQFSVERPDGSNFTLKIRSTKLEDSAMYFCASRGGTSGRGTDTQYFGPGTRLTVL.

The CDR3 DNA follows: TGCGCCAGCAGCTTGTTCAGGGACACAGATACGCAGTATTTT. It yields the protein CASSLFRDTDTQYF. The J gene is TRBJ2-3, the V gene TRBV5-1; a weak D match, TRBD1 (5 bases). Germline-derived CDR1 and CDR2 are SGHRS and YFSETQ. The CDR3 covers 14 residues. Trimming left V 1 base short and J 2 bases short, with 8 bases between. Complete variable domain (other parts from reference TRBV5-1 and TRBJ2-3): KAGVTQTPRYLIKTRGQQVTLSCSPISGHRSVSWYQQTPGQGLQFLFEYFSETQRNKGNFPGRFSGRQFSNSRSEMNVSTLELGDSALYLCASSLFRDTDTQYFGPGTRLTVL.

This clone was detected only once. This chain links TRBV6-5 with TRBJ1-1, with D possibly matching TRBD1 (5 bases). The CDR3 is 15 amino acids. Germline loops: CDR1 MNHEY, CDR2 SVGAGI. The ends were cut back, 8 bases at V and 11 bases at J, with 27 bases in the middle. This chain's CDR3 is CASARNGAWRRDAFF. The CDR3 DNA reads as TGTGCCAGCGCGCGGAATGGGGCTTGGAGGAGGGACGCTTTCTTT.

V and J are TRBV20-1 and TRBJ2-3; D remains ambiguous. The CDR3 runs to 10 residues. V dropped 3 bases and J dropped 6 bases, with 4 bases sitting between them. Germline V gene data show CDR1 as DFQATT and CDR2 as SNEGSKA (reference sequence). The CDR3 DNA follows: TGCAGTGCTAGTGCGGATACGCAGTATTTT. It specifies CSASADTQYF.

The chain joins TRBV4-1 to TRBJ2-7, with D maybe TRBD1 (6 bases). In germline, CDR1 is MGHRA, CDR2 YSYEKL. V was trimmed by 2 bases and J by 2 bases, leaving 13 bases between them. The CDR3 is made up of 15 amino acids. This CDR3 reads CASSQRGTGTYEQYF. The CDR3 bases are TGCGCCAGCAGCCAAAGGGGGACCGGGACCTACGAGCAGTACTTC.

This chain links TRBV9 with TRBJ2-1, with 9 bases aligning to TRBD2. Trimming took 2 bases from V and 6 from J; bases not matched to a gene: 15. The CDR3 has 18 residues. The V gene's germline CDR1 is SGDLS and CDR2 YYNGEE. The CDR3 DNA is TGTGCCAGCAGCGTTACGGGTAGCGGGAGTACGAGTCTCAATGAGCAGTTCTTC. As protein: CASSVTGSGSTSLNEQFF.

The chain joins TRBV19 to TRBJ2-7; D unresolved. Trimming pared 3 bases from V and 2 bases from J, leaving 20 bases between. CDR1 is LNHDA and CDR2 is SQIVND in the germline V gene (reference sequence). This CDR3 comprises 17 residues. The CDR3 DNA is TGTGCCAGTAGTATGGCGTGGGCCAGCCCTGAACCCTACGAGCAGTACTTC. Its translation is CASSMAWASPEPYEQYF.

The rearrangement joins TRBV28 to TRBJ1-5, with D unresolved. The CDR3 sequence is 15 residues long. CDR1 is MDHEN, CDR2 SYDVKM, per germline. Trimming took 5 bases from V and 6 from J, leaving 17 bases between them. CDR3 DNA: TGTGCCAGCAGTCTTGGTCCAAGCCTAAGTCAGCCCCAGCATTTT. Amino acid sequence: CASSLGPSLSQPQHF.

The rearrangement uses TRBV18 and TRBJ2-7; D possibly corresponds to TRBD2 (5 bases). Germline V gene sequence: CDR1 KGHSH, CDR2 LQKENI. CDR3 length: 15 residues. Trimming cost V 4 bases and J 5 bases, with 18 bases left between them. The CDR3 nucleotides are TGTGCCAGCTCACGTGAGCGGCCTATCAAGCACGAGCAGTACTTC. This gives the protein CASSRERPIKHEQYF.

The V call is TRBV9, the J call TRBJ2-3, with D perhaps TRBD1 (5 bases). Trimming cost V 4 bases and J 2 bases, with 17 bases left between them. The CDR3 totals 16 residues. Per the germline V gene, CDR1 is SGDLS and CDR2 is YYNGEE. As DNA, the CDR3 is TGTGCCAGCAGCCCCCGTGGGGCTGGGAACACAGATACGCAGTATTTT. Protein product: CASSPRGAGNTDTQYF.

The chain uses TRBV5-1 and TRBJ2-3; the D gene is possibly TRBD2 (6 bases). Germline values: CDR1 SGHRS, CDR2 YFSETQ. The CDR3 loop spans 18 amino acids. Trimming took off 4 bases at V and 1 base at J, with 22 bases between the two ends. In DNA, the CDR3 is TGCGCCAGCAGCGCCGACTCTGAGCGGGTGTCCGGCACAGATACGCAGTATTTT. This translates into CASSADSERVSGTDTQYF.

V gene TRBV5-5 combines with J gene TRBJ2-7; D is perhaps TRBD2 (5 bases). The CDR3 extends over 14 amino acids. CDR1 and CDR2 from the germline V gene are SGHKS and YYEKEE (reference sequence). V lost 0 bases to trimming and J lost 3 bases, with 10 bases between them. The CDR3 nucleotides read TGTGCCAGCAGCTTGGGGCAGGAGGTCTACGAGCAGTACTTC. The encoded protein is CASSLGQEVYEQYF.

V gene TRBV5-1 combines with J gene TRBJ2-3; 13 nucleotides line up with TRBD2. J lost 6 bases, V lost 1 base, and 5 bases had no gene match. Germline loops: CDR1 SGHRS, CDR2 YFSETQ. The CDR3 has 16 amino acids. The CDR3 protein is CASSLTSGRAGDTQYF. As DNA, the CDR3 is TGCGCCAGCAGCTTGACTAGCGGGAGGGCCGGCGATACGCAGTATTTT. Complete variable domain (other parts from reference TRBV5-1 and TRBJ2-3): KAGVTQTPRYLIKTRGQQVTLSCSPISGHRSVSWYQQTPGQGLQFLFEYFSETQRNKGNFPGRFSGRQFSNSRSEMNVSTLELGDSALYLCASSLTSGRAGDTQYFGPGTRLTVL.

The gene calls are TRBV21-1 and TRBJ2-3; TRBD1 is the table's D call, not checked against the DNA. TRBV21-1 is a documented pseudogene. The CDR3 loop spans 18 amino acids. The CDR3 is CASSTFNQGAVSTDTQYF. The CDR3 nucleotides read TGTGCCAGCAGCACCTTCAACCAAGGGGCGGTCAGCACAGATACGCAGTATTTT.

The DNA of the CDR3 is TGTGCCGCGGGAAGGGGGCCAGACACTGAAGCTTTCTTT. Translating it yields CAAGRGPDTEAFF. This sequence joins TRBV6-6 and TRBJ1-1, with 7 bases matching TRBD1. Trimming at V came to 11 bases and at J to 3 bases, leaving 9 bases not matched to a gene. This CDR3 has 13 residues. CDR1 and CDR2 from the germline V gene are MNHNY and SVGAGI (reference sequence).

The rearrangement joins TRBV28 to TRBJ1-4; possibly TRBD1 for D (5 bases). Deletions cut 9 bases from V and 3 bases from J, with 14 bases between. The CDR3 sequence is 14 residues long. Per the germline V gene, CDR1 is MDHEN and CDR2 is SYDVKM. This CDR3 reads CASVYGGANEKLFF. As DNA, the CDR3 is TGTGCCAGTGTTTACGGAGGGGCTAATGAAAAACTGTTTTTT.

V usage is TRBV27 and J usage is TRBJ2-7, with 8 bases matching TRBD1. The CDR3 has 14 amino acids. Looked up from germline, CDR1 is MNHEY and CDR2 is SMNVEV (reference sequence). V lost 3 bases, J lost 3 bases, and 4 bases stayed unmatched. CDR3 nucleotides: TGTGCCAGCAGTTTGGACAGGGCGGGCTACGAGCAGTACTTC. Translation gives CASSLDRAGYEQYF.

This clone was counted a single time. J is TRBJ2-6 and V is TRBV4-1; 10 bases are a match to TRBD2. This CDR3 spans 19 amino acids. V trimming: 6 bases; J trimming: 1 base; junction bases outside the gene matches: 12. Germline CDR1 and CDR2: MGHRA and YSYEKL. CDR3: CASSTRRTSGASGANVLTF. CDR3 DNA: TGCGCCAGCAGTACGAGGCGGACTAGCGGAGCTTCTGGGGCCAACGTCCTGACTTTC.

This clone was counted a single time. This sequence joins TRBV2 and TRBJ2-5, with TRBD2 matching 14 bases. Germline trimming cut 5 bases from V and 5 bases from J; bases unmatched to any gene: 7. The CDR3 is 16 residues long. CDR1 and CDR2 from the germline V gene are SNHLY and FYNNEI. The CDR3 coding sequence is TGTGCCAGCAGTCGGACTAGCGGGAGGAGGACGGAGACCCAGTACTTC. Translation: CASSRTSGRRTETQYF.

The rearrangement uses TRBV5-4 and TRBJ2-3, with 10 bases aligning to TRBD2. The CDR3 has 17 residues. The germline V gene has CDR1 SGHNT and CDR2 YYREEE (reference sequence). The V and J ends lost 1 base and 3 bases, in that order; junction bases with no gene match: 8. The CDR3 bases are TGTGCCAGCAGCTTGTCCCGTGGACTAGCGGATACAGATACGCAGTATTTT. This codes for CASSLSRGLADTDTQYF.

The count of this clone is one. The chain links TRBV29-1 to TRBJ2-3, with TRBD2 as a possible D gene (5 bases). Germline assignment: CDR1 SQVTM and CDR2 ANQGSEA. This CDR3 region has 15 residues. The V end was cut by 2 bases, the J end by 4 bases, with 16 bases between. Here the CDR3 DNA reads TGCAGCGTTGAAAGACAAACGGAGGCAGCAGATACGCAGTATTTT. This gives the protein CSVERQTEAADTQYF.